The subject of this entry is one T cell receptor beta chain. The sample originates from a study of control samples from healthy donors and cancer patients. Trimming removed 2 bases from V and 0 bases from J; junction bases left unmatched: 3. This CDR3 is 15 amino acids long. Germline V lookup: CDR1 SGHTA, CDR2 FQGTGA. This table comes from immunoSEQ multiplex PCR, and its TCRdb copy is limited to in-frame clones, with some not included. The repertoire holds approximately 37,000 clones, with roughly nine tenths as singletons. The origin of this receptor is a woman between 45 and 65 years old in good health. This chain connects TRBV7-3 to TRBJ2-7; 8 nucleotides line up with TRBD1. The material sequenced was blood. The CDR3 DNA sequence: TGTGCCAGCAGCTTACATGGGACAGGCTCCTACGAGCAGTACTTC. It is translated as CASSLHGTGSYEQYF.